Described below is a single T cell receptor beta chain sequence and its context. The sample is drawn from a study of blood T cell repertoires in COVID-19. Turning to the study itself: Donors in the United States, Italy and Spain gave samples during acute or convalescent COVID-19. PBMCs, B-cell-depleted T cells, or T cells provided the cDNA or gDNA that made up the material.

This CDR3 has 14 amino acids. The germline V gene has CDR1 SGHDN and CDR2 FVKESK. Trimming shortened V by 0 bases and J by 4 bases, and 9 bases separated the two germline ends. Produced via immunoSEQ multiplex PCR; TCRdb's table is partial and in-frame only. This sample has roughly 300,000 clones; approximately 90% occur once, and the top ten carry 2.2%. This TCR was sampled from a woman in her twenties or thirties with COVID-19, enrolled during active disease. This sequence joins TRBV14 and TRBJ1-1; no firm D call. The sequenced sample was peripheral blood. The CDR3 is CASSQDQRGTEAFF. Here the CDR3 DNA reads TGTGCCAGCAGCCAAGACCAACGGGGCACTGAAGCTTTCTTT.